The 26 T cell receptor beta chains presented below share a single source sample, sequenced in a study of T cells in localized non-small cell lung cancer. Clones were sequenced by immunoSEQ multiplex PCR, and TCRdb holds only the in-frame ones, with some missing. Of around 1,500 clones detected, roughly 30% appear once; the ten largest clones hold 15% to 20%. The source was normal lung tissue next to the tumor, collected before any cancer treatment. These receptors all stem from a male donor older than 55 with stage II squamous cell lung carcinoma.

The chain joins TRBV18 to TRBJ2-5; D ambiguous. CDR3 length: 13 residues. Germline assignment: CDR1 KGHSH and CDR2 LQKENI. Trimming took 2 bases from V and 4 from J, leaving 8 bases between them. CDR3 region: CASSPVSPETQYF. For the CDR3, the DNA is TGTGCCAGCTCACCAGTCTCGCCAGAGACCCAGTACTTC.

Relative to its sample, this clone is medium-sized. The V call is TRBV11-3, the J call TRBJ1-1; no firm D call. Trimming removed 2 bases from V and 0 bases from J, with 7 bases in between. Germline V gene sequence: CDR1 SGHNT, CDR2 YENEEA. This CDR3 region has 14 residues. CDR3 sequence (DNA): TGTGCCAGCAGCTTACGGAGGATGAACACTGAAGCTTTCTTT. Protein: CASSLRRMNTEAFF.

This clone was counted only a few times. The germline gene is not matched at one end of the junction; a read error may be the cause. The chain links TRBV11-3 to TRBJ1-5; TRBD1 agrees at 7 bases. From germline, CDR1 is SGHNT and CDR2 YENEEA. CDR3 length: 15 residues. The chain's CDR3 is CASSPWDSQNQPQHF. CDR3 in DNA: TGTGCCAGCAGCCCCTGGGACAGTCAAAATCAGCCTCAGCATTTT.

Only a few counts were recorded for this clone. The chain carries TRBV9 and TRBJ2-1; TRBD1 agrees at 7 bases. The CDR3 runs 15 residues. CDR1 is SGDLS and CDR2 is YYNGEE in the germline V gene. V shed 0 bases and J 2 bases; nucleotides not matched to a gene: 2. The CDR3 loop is CASSVEQGAYNEQFF. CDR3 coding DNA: TGTGCCAGCAGCGTAGAGCAGGGGGCCTACAATGAGCAGTTCTTC.

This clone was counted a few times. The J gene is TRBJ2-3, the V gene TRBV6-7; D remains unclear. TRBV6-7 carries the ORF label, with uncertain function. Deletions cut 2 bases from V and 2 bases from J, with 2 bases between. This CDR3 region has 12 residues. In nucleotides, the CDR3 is TGTGCCAGCAGTTACAACACAGATACGCAGTATTTT. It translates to CASSYNTDTQYF.

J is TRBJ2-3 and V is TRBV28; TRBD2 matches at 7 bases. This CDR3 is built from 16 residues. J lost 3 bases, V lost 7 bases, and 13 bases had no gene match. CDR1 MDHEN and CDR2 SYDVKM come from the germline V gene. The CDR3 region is CASNRMTAGVTDTQYF. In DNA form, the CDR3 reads TGTGCCAGCAATAGGATGACGGCGGGAGTAACAGATACGCAGTATTTT.

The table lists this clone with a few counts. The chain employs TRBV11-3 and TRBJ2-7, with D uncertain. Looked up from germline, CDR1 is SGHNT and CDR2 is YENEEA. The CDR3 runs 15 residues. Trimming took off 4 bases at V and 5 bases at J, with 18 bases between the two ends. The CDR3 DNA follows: TGTGCCAGCAGCTGGAGCCAGCGTTTGAACGACGAGCAGTACTTC. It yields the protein CASSWSQRLNDEQYF.

The CDR3 DNA sequence: TGTGCCACCAGCAGAGATGTAGGGGGCAGTGAGCAGTACTTC. Its protein product is CATSRDVGGSEQYF. The chain recombines TRBV15 with TRBJ2-7, with 7 bases identical to TRBD1. The trim removed 0 bases at V and 7 bases at J, leaving 6 bases unmatched. The CDR3 runs to 14 residues. CDR1 LNHNV and CDR2 YYDKDF come from the germline V gene (reference sequence).

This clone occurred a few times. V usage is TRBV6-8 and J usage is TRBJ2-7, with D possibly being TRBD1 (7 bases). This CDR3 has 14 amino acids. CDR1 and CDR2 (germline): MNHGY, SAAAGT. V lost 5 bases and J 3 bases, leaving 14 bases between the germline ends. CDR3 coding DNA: TGTGCCAGCAGTCCCAGGGGGGATAGCTACGAGCAGTACTTC. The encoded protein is CASSPRGDSYEQYF.

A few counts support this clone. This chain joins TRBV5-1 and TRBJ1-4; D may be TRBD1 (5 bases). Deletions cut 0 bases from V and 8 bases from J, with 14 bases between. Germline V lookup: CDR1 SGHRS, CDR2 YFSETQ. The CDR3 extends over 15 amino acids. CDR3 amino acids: CASSLGQINGEKLFF. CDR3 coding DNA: TGCGCCAGCAGCTTGGGACAGATAAATGGGGAAAAACTGTTTTTT.

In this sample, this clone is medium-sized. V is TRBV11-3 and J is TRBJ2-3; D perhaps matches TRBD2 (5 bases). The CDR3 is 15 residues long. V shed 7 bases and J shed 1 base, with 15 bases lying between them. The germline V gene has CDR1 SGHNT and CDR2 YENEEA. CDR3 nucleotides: TGTGCCAGCACCTACTTAGCGACCGGCACAGATACGCAGTATTTT. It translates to CASTYLATGTDTQYF.

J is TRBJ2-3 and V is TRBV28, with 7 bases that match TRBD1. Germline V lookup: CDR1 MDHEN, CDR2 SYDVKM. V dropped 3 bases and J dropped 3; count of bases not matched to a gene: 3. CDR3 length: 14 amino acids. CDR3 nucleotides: TGTGCCAGCAGTTTCTTACAGGGGACAGATACGCAGTATTTT. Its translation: CASSFLQGTDTQYF.

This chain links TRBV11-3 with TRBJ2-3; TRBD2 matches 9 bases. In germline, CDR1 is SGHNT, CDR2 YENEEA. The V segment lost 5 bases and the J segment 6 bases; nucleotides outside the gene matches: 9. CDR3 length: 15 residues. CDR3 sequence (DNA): TGTGCCAGCAGCCCCGGACTAGCGCGTGCTGATACGCAGTATTTT. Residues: CASSPGLARADTQYF.

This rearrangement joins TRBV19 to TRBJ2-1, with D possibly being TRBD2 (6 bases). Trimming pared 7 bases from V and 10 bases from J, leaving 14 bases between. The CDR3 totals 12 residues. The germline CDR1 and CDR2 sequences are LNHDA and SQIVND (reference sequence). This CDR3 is CASTLGGREQFF. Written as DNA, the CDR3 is TGTGCCAGTACCCTGGGGGGACGGGAGCAGTTCTTC.

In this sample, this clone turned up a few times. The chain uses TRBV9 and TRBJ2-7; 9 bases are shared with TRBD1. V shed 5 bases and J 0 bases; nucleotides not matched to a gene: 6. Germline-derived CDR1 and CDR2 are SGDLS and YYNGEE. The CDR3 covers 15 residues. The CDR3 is CASRPTGGSSYEQYF. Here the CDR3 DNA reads TGTGCCAGCAGGCCTACAGGGGGCAGCTCCTACGAGCAGTACTTC. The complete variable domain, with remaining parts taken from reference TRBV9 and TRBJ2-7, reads DSGVTQTPKHLITATGQRVTLRCSPRSGDLSVYWYQQSLDQGLQFLIQYYNGEERAKGNILERFSAQQFPDLHSELNLSSLELGDSALYFCASRPTGGSSYEQYFGPGTRLTVT.

CDR3 protein: CASSFGSGANVLTF. CDR3 coding DNA: TGTGCCAGCAGCTTCGGTTCTGGGGCCAACGTCCTGACTTTC. The rearrangement links TRBV11-3 to TRBJ2-6; D uncertain. Trimming removed 3 bases at V and 1 base at J, with 4 bases between. Germline values: CDR1 SGHNT, CDR2 YENEEA. The CDR3 consists of 14 residues.

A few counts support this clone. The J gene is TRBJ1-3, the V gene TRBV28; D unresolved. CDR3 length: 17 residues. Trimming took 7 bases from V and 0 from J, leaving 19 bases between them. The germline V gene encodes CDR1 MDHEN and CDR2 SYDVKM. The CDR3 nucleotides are TGTGCCAGCAAAAAATTTACAACTGTTCCCTCTGGAAACACCATATATTTT. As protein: CASKKFTTVPSGNTIYF. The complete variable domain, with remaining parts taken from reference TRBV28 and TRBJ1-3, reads DVKVTQSSRYLVKRTGEKVFLECVQDMDHENMFWYRQDPGLGLRLIYFSYDVKMKEKGDIPEGYSVSREKKERFSLILESASTNQTSMYLCASKKFTTVPSGNTIYFGEGSWLTVV.

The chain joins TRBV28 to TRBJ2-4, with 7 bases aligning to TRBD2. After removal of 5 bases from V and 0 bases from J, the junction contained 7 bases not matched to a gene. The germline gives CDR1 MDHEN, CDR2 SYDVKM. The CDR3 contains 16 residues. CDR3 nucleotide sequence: TGTGCCAGCAGTCCTACTAGCGATCGAGCCAAAAACATTCAGTACTTC. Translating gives CASSPTSDRAKNIQYF.

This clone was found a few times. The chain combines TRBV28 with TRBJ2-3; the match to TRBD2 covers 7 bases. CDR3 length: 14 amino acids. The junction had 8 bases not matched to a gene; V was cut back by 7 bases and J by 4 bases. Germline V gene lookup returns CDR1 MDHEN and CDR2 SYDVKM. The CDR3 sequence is CASIPRAGADTQYF. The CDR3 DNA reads TGTGCCAGCATTCCTCGGGCGGGGGCAGATACGCAGTATTTT.

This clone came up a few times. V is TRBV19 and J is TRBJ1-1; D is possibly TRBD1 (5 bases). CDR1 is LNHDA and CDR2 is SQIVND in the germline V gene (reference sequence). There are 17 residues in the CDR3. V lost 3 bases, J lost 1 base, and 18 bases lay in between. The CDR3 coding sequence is TGTGCCAGTAGTATCACAGGTTTTCGTCCCTCGAACACTGAAGCTTTCTTT. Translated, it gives CASSITGFRPSNTEAFF.

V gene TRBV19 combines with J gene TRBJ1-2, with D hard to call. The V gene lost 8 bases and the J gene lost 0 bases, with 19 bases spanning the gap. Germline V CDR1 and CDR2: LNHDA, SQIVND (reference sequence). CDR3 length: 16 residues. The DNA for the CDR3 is TGTGCCAGTGGCGAAATCTGGGGAAGGGCTAACTATGGCTACACCTTC. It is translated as CASGEIWGRANYGYTF.

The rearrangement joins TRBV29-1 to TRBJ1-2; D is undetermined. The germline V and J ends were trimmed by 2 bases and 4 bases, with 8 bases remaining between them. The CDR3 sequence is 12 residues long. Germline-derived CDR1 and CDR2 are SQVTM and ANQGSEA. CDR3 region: CSVESTPYGYTF. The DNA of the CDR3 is TGCAGCGTTGAATCAACGCCCTATGGCTACACCTTC.

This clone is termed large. Written as DNA, the CDR3 is TGTGCCAGTAGTGCCCCCAATGCTGGGGCCAACGTCCTGACTTTC. Translating it yields CASSAPNAGANVLTF. The rearrangement joins TRBV19 to TRBJ2-6; D unclear. V lost 5 bases and J 2 bases, leaving 10 bases between the germline ends. This CDR3 is built from 15 residues. The germline CDR1 and CDR2 sequences are LNHDA and SQIVND (reference sequence).

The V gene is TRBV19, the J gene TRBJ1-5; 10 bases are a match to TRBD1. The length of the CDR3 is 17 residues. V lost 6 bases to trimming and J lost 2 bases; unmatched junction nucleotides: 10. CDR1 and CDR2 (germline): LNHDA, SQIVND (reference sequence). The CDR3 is CASRPTGGGVGNQPQHF. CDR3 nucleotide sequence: TGTGCCAGTAGGCCGACAGGGGGCGGAGTAGGCAATCAGCCCCAGCATTTT. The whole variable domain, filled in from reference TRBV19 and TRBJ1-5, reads DGGITQSPKYLFRKEGQNVTLSCEQNLNHDAMYWYRQDPGQGLRLIYYSQIVNDFQKGDIAEGYSVSREKKESFPLTVTSAQKNPTAFYLCASRPTGGGVGNQPQHFGDGTRLSIL.

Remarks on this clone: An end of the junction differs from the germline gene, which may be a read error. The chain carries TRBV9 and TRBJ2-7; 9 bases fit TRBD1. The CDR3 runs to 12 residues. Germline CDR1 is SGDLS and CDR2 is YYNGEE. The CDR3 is CASSVARDRDHF. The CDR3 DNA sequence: TGTGCCAGCAGCGTAGCCCGGGACAGGGACCACTTC.

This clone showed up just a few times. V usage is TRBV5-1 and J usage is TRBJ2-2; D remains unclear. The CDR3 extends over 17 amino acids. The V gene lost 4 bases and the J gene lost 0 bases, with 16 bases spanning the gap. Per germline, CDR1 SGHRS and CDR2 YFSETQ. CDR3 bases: TGCGCCAGCAGCACGCGCAGAGACGCCGCGAACACCGGGGAGCTGTTTTTT. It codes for CASSTRRDAANTGELFF.